This T cell receptor (beta chain) was sequenced in a study of T cell repertoires in cytomegalovirus infection. At the level of the study: The authors used CMV epitopes that were HLA-C-restricted (recently identified) and HLA-B-restricted (well studied).

The table lists this clonotype with a few counts. No antigen is known for it. Findings of the study overall: HLA-C-restricted CMV-specific TCR beta clonotypes prevailed in the ex vivo response.

The CDR3 is made up of 14 amino acids. J was trimmed by 2 bases and V by 5 bases; bases with no gene match: 5. The germline V gene encodes CDR1 LGHDT and CDR2 YNNKEL (reference sequence). Each CDR3 protein gets one entry after TCRdb re-called the reads with MiXCR. Of about 920,000 distinct CDR3 sequences in the sample, 31% were seen once. This receptor was identified in a human donor in good health (CMV status not recorded). Some clones in this sample may be carry-over from other donors' samples. This rearrangement joins TRBV3-1 to TRBJ2-7, with 8 bases matching TRBD2. The sample in question was cultured CD8+ T cells from PBMCs, obtained from culture after CMV antigen stimulation. The CDR3 spells CASSFSGDAYEQYF. The CDR3 DNA follows: TGTGCCAGCAGCTTTAGCGGGGACGCCTACGAGCAGTACTTC.